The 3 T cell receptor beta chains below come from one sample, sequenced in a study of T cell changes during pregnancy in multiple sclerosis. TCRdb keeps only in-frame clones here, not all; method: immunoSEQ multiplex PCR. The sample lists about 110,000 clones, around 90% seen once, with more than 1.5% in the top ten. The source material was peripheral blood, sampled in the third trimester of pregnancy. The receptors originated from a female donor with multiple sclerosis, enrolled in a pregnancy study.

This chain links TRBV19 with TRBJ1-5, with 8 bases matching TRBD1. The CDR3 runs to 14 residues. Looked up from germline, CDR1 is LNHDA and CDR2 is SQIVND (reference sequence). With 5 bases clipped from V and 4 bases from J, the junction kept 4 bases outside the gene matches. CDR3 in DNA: TGTGCCAGTAGTGCCCGGACAGGGAATCAGCCCCAGCATTTT. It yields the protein CASSARTGNQPQHF.

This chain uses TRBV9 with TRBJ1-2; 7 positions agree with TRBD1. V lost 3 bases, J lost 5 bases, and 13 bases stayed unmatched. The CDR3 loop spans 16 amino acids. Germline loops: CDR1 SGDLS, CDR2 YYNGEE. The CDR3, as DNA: TGTGCCAGCAGCGAACGGACGGGACAGCACCTATATGGCTACACCTTC. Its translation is CASSERTGQHLYGYTF.

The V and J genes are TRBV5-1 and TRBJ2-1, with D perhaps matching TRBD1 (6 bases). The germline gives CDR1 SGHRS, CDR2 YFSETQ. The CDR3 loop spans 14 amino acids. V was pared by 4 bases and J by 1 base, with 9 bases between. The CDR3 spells CASSDGQSYNEQFF. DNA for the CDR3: TGCGCCAGCAGCGATGGACAGTCCTACAATGAGCAGTTCTTC.